This entry concerns a single T cell receptor (beta chain). This record belongs to a study of T cells expressing NK-cell markers. Whole-study context: Repertoire data for TCR beta were derived from sorted T cells (CD3+CD56+NKG2C+, CD3+CD56+NKG2C- and CD3+CD56-NKG2C+).

Germline V gene data show CDR1 as SGHAT and CDR2 as FQNNGV. This CDR3 spans 16 amino acids. TCRdb re-called the 5' RACE reads and shows each CDR3 protein once, DNA omitted. The sample features 350,000 to 450,000 distinct CDR3 sequences, with over 4% in its top ten. This clonotype was sampled from a man aged 18-70 years in good health. The sequencing sample was made of blood T cells: a sorted CD56 or NKG2C T cell subset, CD4+ or CD8+ T cells, or bulk PBMC T cells (not recorded which). This chain connects TRBV11-2 to TRBJ2-5; the TCRdb D gene call, TRBD1, has no DNA to confirm it. CDR3 in amino acids: CASSLVVTGSCVTQYF.